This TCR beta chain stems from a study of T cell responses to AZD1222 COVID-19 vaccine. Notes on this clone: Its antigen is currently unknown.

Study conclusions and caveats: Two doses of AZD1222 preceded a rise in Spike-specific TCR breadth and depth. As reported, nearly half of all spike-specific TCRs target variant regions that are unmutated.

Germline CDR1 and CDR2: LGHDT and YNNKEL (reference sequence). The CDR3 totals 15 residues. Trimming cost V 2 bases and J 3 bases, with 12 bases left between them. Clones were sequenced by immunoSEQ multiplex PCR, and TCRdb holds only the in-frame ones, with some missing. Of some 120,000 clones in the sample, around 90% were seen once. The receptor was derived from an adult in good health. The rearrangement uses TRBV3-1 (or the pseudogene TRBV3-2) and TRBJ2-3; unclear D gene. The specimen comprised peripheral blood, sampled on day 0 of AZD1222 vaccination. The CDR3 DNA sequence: TGTGCCAGCAGCCAAAGGTACTTCCGAACAGATACGCAGTATTTT. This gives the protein CASSQRYFRTDTQYF.